One T cell receptor (beta chain) is described in this entry. Its target is not known. The record originates from a study of OX40 agonist ivuxolimab in advanced cancers. Points from the study as a whole: The CD4+ and CD8+ T cells in the blood had expanded clonally by week 6 at 0.1 to 3.0 mg/kg.

Individuals having autoimmune disease history or systemic immunosuppression were not enrolled. On cycle 4 day 1 and cycle 7 day 1, as well as at baseline, blood was sampled. Data came from immunoSEQ multiplex PCR; TCRdb stores just in-frame clones and leaves some out. This table has 60,000 to 85,000 clones, approximately 88% appearing once. The CDR3 loop spans 13 amino acids. Germline loops: CDR1 LNHDA, CDR2 SQIVND (reference sequence). The V end was cut by 8 bases, the J end by 2 bases, with 9 bases between. The clonotype was recovered from an adult with an advanced solid tumor such as melanoma, head and neck, liver or kidney cancer. The genes are TRBV19 and TRBJ2-2; D may match TRBD1 or TRBD2 (5 bases each). The source material was CD4+ or CD8+ T cells sorted from blood, sampled in a trial of the OX40 agonist ivuxolimab. The chain's CDR3 is CASPGPNTGELFF. In nucleotides, the CDR3 is TGTGCCAGTCCGGGACCCAACACCGGGGAGCTGTTTTTT.